This T cell receptor beta chain is from a study of OX40 agonist ivuxolimab in advanced cancers. Study findings and constraints: The work left the antigen specificity of expanded peripheral T cells undetermined.

Generated by immunoSEQ multiplex PCR, the TCRdb table keeps only in-frame clones and is missing some. Here the sample spans roughly 77,000 clones, 80% to 95% being singletons. A remark on this clone: What it binds is not known.

CDR1 is SGDLS and CDR2 is YYNGEE in the germline V gene. CDR3 length: 16 residues. V was shortened by 8 bases and J by 5 bases, with 22 bases between the two germline ends. This receptor was taken from an adult with an advanced solid tumor such as melanoma, head and neck, liver or kidney cancer. The sample was CD4+ or CD8+ T cells sorted from blood, taken in a trial of the OX40 agonist ivuxolimab. V gene TRBV9 combines with J gene TRBJ2-2; D is possibly TRBD2 (5 bases). For the CDR3, the DNA is TGTGCCAGAAACCTGAAAGGACCGGGAATAACCGGGGAGCTGTTTTTT. Amino acid sequence: CARNLKGPGITGELFF.